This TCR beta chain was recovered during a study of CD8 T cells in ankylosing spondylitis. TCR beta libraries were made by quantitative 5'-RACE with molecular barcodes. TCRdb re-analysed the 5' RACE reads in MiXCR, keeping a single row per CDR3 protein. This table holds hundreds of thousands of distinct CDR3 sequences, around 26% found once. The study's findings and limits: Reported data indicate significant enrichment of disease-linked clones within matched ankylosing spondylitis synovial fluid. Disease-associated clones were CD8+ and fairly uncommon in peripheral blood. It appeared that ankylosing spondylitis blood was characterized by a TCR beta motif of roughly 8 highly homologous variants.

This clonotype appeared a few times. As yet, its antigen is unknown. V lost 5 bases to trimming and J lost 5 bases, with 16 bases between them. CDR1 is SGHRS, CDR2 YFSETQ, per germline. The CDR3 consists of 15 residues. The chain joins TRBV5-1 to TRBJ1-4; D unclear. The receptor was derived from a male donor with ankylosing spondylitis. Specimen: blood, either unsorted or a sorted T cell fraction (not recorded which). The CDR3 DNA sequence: TGCGCCAGCAGAGGTCTTCTGGGTCCCAATGAAAAACTGTTTTTT. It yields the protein CASRGLLGPNEKLFF.